Each of the 26 T cell receptor beta chains below was sequenced from the same sample in a study of blood T cell repertoires in COVID-19. TCRdb keeps only in-frame clones here, not all; method: immunoSEQ multiplex PCR. The data contain 360,000 or so clones, 90% of them singletons. Sequencing used peripheral blood. These receptors were collected from a man aged 18 to 29 with active or convalescent COVID-19.

CDR3 loop: CASSELGRVYTF. The CDR3 DNA is TGTGCCAGCAGTGAATTAGGCAGGGTCTACACCTTC. The chain couples TRBV25-1 to TRBJ1-2; a possible D gene is TRBD1 (5 bases). The ends were cut back, 1 base at V and 10 bases at J, with 10 bases in the middle. CDR1 MGHDK and CDR2 SYGVNS come from the germline V gene. The CDR3 length is 12 residues.

The chain links TRBV9 to TRBJ1-1; the D is unclear. Germline lookup yields CDR1 SGDLS and CDR2 YYNGEE. This CDR3 contains 11 residues. V lost 3 bases, J lost 3 bases, and 3 bases lay in between. The chain's CDR3 is CASSADTEAFF. Written as DNA, the CDR3 is TGTGCCAGCAGCGCGGACACTGAAGCTTTCTTT.

The chain is built from TRBV27 and TRBJ1-1, with D perhaps matching TRBD1 (5 bases). Between the trimmed V and J ends, which lost 4 bases and 1 base, there was a span of 7 bases. The CDR3 length is 13 residues. Germline CDR1 and CDR2: MNHEY and SMNVEV (reference sequence). CDR3 sequence reads: CASSWGSNTEAFF. The CDR3 region has the DNA TGTGCCAGCAGTTGGGGCTCGAACACTGAAGCTTTCTTT.

On this clone itself: Sequence at one end of the junction differs from germline and may be a read error. The chain combines TRBV6-2 or TRBV6-3 with TRBJ2-6, with D maybe TRBD1 (5 bases). This CDR3 has 16 residues. Germline lookup yields CDR1 MNHEY and CDR2 SVGEGT. The CDR3 DNA reads TGTGCCAGCAGTTACTCGGGTATCTCTGGGGCCAACGTGCTGACTTTC. It specifies CASSYSGISGANVLTF.

V and J are TRBV19 and TRBJ2-7, with D perhaps TRBD2 (5 bases). Germline values: CDR1 LNHDA, CDR2 SQIVND (reference sequence). The CDR3 runs to 13 residues. The V end lost 4 bases, the J end lost 3 bases, and 10 bases lay between the germline ends. CDR3 nucleotide sequence: TGTGCCAGTAGTACCGTTACTAGCTACGAGCAGTACTTC. This translates into CASSTVTSYEQYF. Together with reference TRBV19 and TRBJ2-7, the CDR3 gives the full variable domain: DGGITQSPKYLFRKEGQNVTLSCEQNLNHDAMYWYRQDPGQGLRLIYYSQIVNDFQKGDIAEGYSVSREKKESFPLTVTSAQKNPTAFYLCASSTVTSYEQYFGPGTRLTVT.

This clone was seen once. This chain links TRBV24-1 with TRBJ1-3; no firm D call. CDR3 length: 14 amino acids. Looked up from germline, CDR1 is KGHDR and CDR2 is SFDVKD. Trimming shortened V by 4 bases and J by 0 bases, and 6 bases separated the two germline ends. CDR3 amino acids: CATSDSTSGNTIYF. The CDR3 nucleotides read TGTGCCACCAGTGACAGTACCTCTGGAAACACCATATATTTT.

The chain carries TRBV11-2 and TRBJ2-3; TRBD2 matches 10 bases. Trimming took 2 bases from V and 4 from J; bases not matched to a gene: 9. The CDR3 runs 17 residues. CDR1 is SGHAT and CDR2 is FQNNGV in the germline V gene. DNA for the CDR3: TGTGCCAGCAGCTTAAGCGGTAGCGGGGGGATGGCAGATACGCAGTATTTT. Translation gives CASSLSGSGGMADTQYF.

The V gene is TRBV28, the J gene TRBJ1-2; the D is unclear. The length of the CDR3 is 14 residues. The germline V and J ends were trimmed by 5 bases and 2 bases, with 12 bases remaining between them. CDR1 is MDHEN, CDR2 SYDVKM, per germline. The chain's CDR3 is CASSGGGPNYGYTF. DNA for the CDR3: TGTGCCAGCAGTGGTGGTGGGCCCAACTATGGCTACACCTTC.

This chain links TRBV9 with TRBJ2-2; D possibly corresponds to TRBD2 (5 bases). The germline gives CDR1 SGDLS, CDR2 YYNGEE. The CDR3 spans 14 residues. V lost 5 bases and J 4 bases, leaving 12 bases between the germline ends. CDR3 loop: CASSDEAGTGELFF. In DNA, the CDR3 is TGTGCCAGCAGTGACGAGGCGGGCACCGGGGAGCTGTTTTTT.

The chain links TRBV30 to TRBJ2-2; 13 positions agree with TRBD2. The germline V gene has CDR1 GTSNPN and CDR2 SVGIG (reference sequence). The CDR3 loop spans 14 amino acids. With 4 bases clipped from V and 11 bases from J, the junction kept 7 bases outside the gene matches. Written as DNA, the CDR3 is TGTGCCTGGACCCGGACTAGCGGGAGTTTAGAGCTGTTTTTT. Translating it yields CAWTRTSGSLELFF.

To note about this clone: Different DNA sequences within this sample yield the same CDR3. The chain has TRBV12-3 or TRBV12-4 and TRBJ1-1, with D perhaps TRBD1 (6 bases). This CDR3 has 13 amino acids. Trimming removed 6 bases from V and 4 bases from J, with 12 bases in between. The DNA for the CDR3 is TGTGCCAGCAGCCTAGGGGGGGGCACTGAAGCTTTCTTT. Its translation is CASSLGGGTEAFF.

This chain joins TRBV11-3 and TRBJ2-3; D gene ambiguous. Trimming took off 4 bases at V and 2 bases at J, with 7 bases between the two ends. CDR3 length: 13 residues. From germline, CDR1 is SGHNT and CDR2 YENEEA. CDR3 nucleotides: TGTGCCAGCAGCTCCCGTAACACAGATACGCAGTATTTT. Protein: CASSSRNTDTQYF. Based on the CDR3 plus reference TRBV11-3 and TRBJ2-3, the full variable domain is EAGVVQSPRYKIIEKKQPVAFWCNPISGHNTLYWYLQNLGQGPELLIRYENEEAVDDSQLPKDRFSAERLKGVDSTLKIQPAELGDSAVYLCASSSRNTDTQYFGPGTRLTVL.

This clone was seen once. CDR3 region: CATSSRRGTTEAFF. The CDR3 nucleotides read TGTGCCACCAGCAGCCGAAGGGGGACCACTGAAGCTTTCTTT. The genes are TRBV15 and TRBJ1-1; the D gene is possibly TRBD1 (6 bases). V was shortened by 3 bases and J by 4 bases, with 12 bases between the two germline ends. The CDR3 covers 14 residues. CDR1 LNHNV and CDR2 YYDKDF come from the germline V gene (reference sequence).

V and J are TRBV7-9 and TRBJ2-7, with D maybe TRBD1 (6 bases). The CDR3 is 13 residues long. CDR1 is SEHNR, CDR2 FQNEAQ, per germline (reference sequence). V was pared by 5 bases and J by 0 bases, with 8 bases between. The CDR3 bases are TGTGCCAGCAGCAACAGGGCCTCCTACGAGCAGTACTTC. Residues: CASSNRASYEQYF. Full variable domain (missing parts from reference TRBV7-9 and TRBJ2-7): DTGVSQNPRHKITKRGQNVTFRCDPISEHNRLYWYRQTLGQGPEFLTYFQNEAQLEKSRLLSDRFSAERPKGSFSTLEIQRTEQGDSAMYLCASSNRASYEQYFGPGTRLTVT.

The rearrangement links TRBV3-1 (or the pseudogene TRBV3-2) to TRBJ1-3; 7 bases fit TRBD1. The CDR3 loop spans 16 amino acids. Per germline, CDR1 LGHDT and CDR2 YNNKEL (reference sequence). V gave up 4 bases and J gave up 4 bases; unmatched junction bases: 10. This CDR3 reads CASSPGTASRGNTIYF. The CDR3 DNA reads TGTGCCAGCAGCCCGGGGACAGCTTCTCGAGGAAACACCATATATTTT.

The rearrangement joins TRBV5-1 to TRBJ2-7, with 9 bases lining up with TRBD1. This CDR3 is 14 amino acids long. V lost 2 bases and J lost 4; bases outside the gene matches: 4. Germline V lookup: CDR1 SGHRS, CDR2 YFSETQ. The CDR3: CASSLPGQGYEQYF. The DNA for the CDR3 is TGCGCCAGCAGCTTACCGGGACAGGGATACGAGCAGTACTTC.

This rearrangement joins TRBV29-1 to TRBJ2-3; perhaps TRBD1 as D (6 bases). The V end was cut by 6 bases, the J end by 0 bases, with 13 bases between. The CDR3 loop spans 14 amino acids. CDR1 is SQVTM, CDR2 ANQGSEA, per germline. In DNA form, the CDR3 reads TGCAGCGTCCGGTTCCAGGGGAGCACAGATACGCAGTATTTT. The encoded protein is CSVRFQGSTDTQYF.

This rearrangement joins TRBV21-1 to TRBJ2-7; the table names TRBD2, a call not compared with the DNA. TRBV21-1 is an annotated pseudogene. The CDR3 sequence is 17 residues long. The chain's CDR3 is CASSKPSGGPSSYEQYF. CDR3 DNA sequence: TGTGCCAGCAGCAAACCTAGCGGGGGCCCGAGCTCCTACGAGCAGTACTTC.

The V gene is TRBV28, the J gene TRBJ1-6; 10 positions match TRBD1. Germline CDR1 reads MDHEN; CDR2 reads SYDVKM. The CDR3 is 17 amino acids. The V gene end was trimmed by 3 bases and the J gene end by 4 bases; junction bases not matched to a gene: 6. For the CDR3, the DNA is TGTGCCAGCAGTTTGACGGACAGGGGGTTTTATAATTCACCCCTCCACTTT. Translated: CASSLTDRGFYNSPLHF.

The V call is TRBV12-2, the J call TRBJ1-1; TRBD1 reflects the table's D call only, with no check against the DNA. TRBV12-2 represents a pseudogene. The CDR3 is 14 amino acids. This CDR3 reads CASRSLLGDTEAFF. For the CDR3, the DNA is TGTGCAAGTCGCTCCCTGCTGGGCGACACTGAAGCTTTCTTT.

V gene TRBV7-8 combines with J gene TRBJ1-2; D is perhaps TRBD1 (6 bases). V lost 2 bases and J lost 8, with 18 bases in between. CDR1 and CDR2 (germline): SGHVS, FQNEAQ. The CDR3 is 15 residues long. As DNA, the CDR3 is TGTGCCAGCAGCTTAAGGGGGGGAATTAAGGGCGGCTACACCTTC. Translating it yields CASSLRGGIKGGYTF.

This sequence joins TRBV24-1 and TRBJ2-1, with D unclear. The ends were cut back, 0 bases at V and 10 bases at J, with 6 bases in the middle. CDR1 is KGHDR, CDR2 SFDVKD, per germline. This CDR3 spans 12 amino acids. The chain's CDR3 is CATSDLRREQFF. CDR3 sequence (DNA): TGTGCCACCAGTGATTTGCGGCGGGAGCAGTTCTTC.

The J gene is TRBJ2-1, the V gene TRBV6-5; 8 bases fit TRBD1. The length of the CDR3 is 14 residues. Germline values: CDR1 MNHEY, CDR2 SVGAGI. J gave up 3 bases and V 6 bases, and 4 bases lay outside the gene matches. The CDR3 DNA sequence: TGTGCCAGCAGCAGGGGGCGCAACTACAATGAGCAGTTCTTC. Translation gives CASSRGRNYNEQFF.

This clone was seen a single time. The chain links TRBV19 to TRBJ1-2; the match to TRBD1 covers 7 bases. CDR1 and CDR2 from the germline V gene are LNHDA and SQIVND (reference sequence). CDR3 length: 15 residues. With 6 bases clipped from V and 4 bases from J, the junction kept 11 bases outside the gene matches. Written as DNA, the CDR3 is TGTGCCAGTAGAATGACGTCAGGGGGAAGCTATGGCTACACCTTC. Translation gives CASRMTSGGSYGYTF. The variable domain in full, with the rest retrieved from reference TRBV19 and TRBJ1-2, is DGGITQSPKYLFRKEGQNVTLSCEQNLNHDAMYWYRQDPGQGLRLIYYSQIVNDFQKGDIAEGYSVSREKKESFPLTVTSAQKNPTAFYLCASRMTSGGSYGYTFGSGTRLTVV.

DNA of the CDR3: TGTGCCAGCAGCTTATCAGAGGTTGCAGATACGCAGTATTTT. Translated: CASSLSEVADTQYF. The genes are TRBV7-2 and TRBJ2-3, with no clear D. The CDR3 extends over 14 amino acids. CDR1 and CDR2 from the germline V gene are SGHTA and FQGNSA. V lost 2 bases and J 4 bases, leaving 10 bases between the germline ends.

The chain employs TRBV10-3 and TRBJ1-5, with D unclear. The CDR3 length is 17 residues. Trimming left V 0 bases short and J 4 bases short, with 16 bases between. In germline, CDR1 is ENHRY, CDR2 SYGVKD. The CDR3 loop reads CAISESGGGPANQPQHF. For the CDR3, the DNA is TGTGCCATCAGTGAGTCCGGTGGAGGGCCGGCTAATCAGCCCCAGCATTTT.